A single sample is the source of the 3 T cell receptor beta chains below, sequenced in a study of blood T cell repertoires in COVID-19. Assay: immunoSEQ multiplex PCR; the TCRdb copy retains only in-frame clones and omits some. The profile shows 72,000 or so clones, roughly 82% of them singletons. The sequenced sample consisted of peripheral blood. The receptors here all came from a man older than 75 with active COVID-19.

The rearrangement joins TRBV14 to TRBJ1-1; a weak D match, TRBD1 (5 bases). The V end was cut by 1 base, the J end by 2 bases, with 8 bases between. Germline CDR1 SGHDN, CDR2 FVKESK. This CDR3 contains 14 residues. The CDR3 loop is CASSQVRGNTEAFF. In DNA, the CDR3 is TGTGCCAGCAGCCAAGTAAGGGGTAACACTGAAGCTTTCTTT.

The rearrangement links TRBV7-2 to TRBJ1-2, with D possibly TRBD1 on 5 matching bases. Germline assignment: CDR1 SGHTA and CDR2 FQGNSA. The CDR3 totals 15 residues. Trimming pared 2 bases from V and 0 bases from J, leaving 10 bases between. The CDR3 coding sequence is TGTGCCAGCAGCTTATCCTGGGGGGCTAACTATGGCTACACCTTC. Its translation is CASSLSWGANYGYTF.

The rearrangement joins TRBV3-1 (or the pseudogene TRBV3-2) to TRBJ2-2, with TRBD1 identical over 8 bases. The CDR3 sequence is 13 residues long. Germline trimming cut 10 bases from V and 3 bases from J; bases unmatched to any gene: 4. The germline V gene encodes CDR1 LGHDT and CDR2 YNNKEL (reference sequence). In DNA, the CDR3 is TGTGCCACCCAGGGGGCTTACACCGGGGAGCTGTTTTTT. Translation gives CATQGAYTGELFF.